The sequence of this T cell receptor (beta chain) was determined in a study of blood T cell repertoires in COVID-19. Across the study: PBMCs, B-cell-depleted T cells, or T cells were the source of the cDNA or gDNA that made up the material.

There are 14 residues in the CDR3. V was cut by 3 bases and J by 8 bases, with 16 bases left in between. Germline loops: CDR1 SGHTA, CDR2 FQGNSA. Enrolled through a virtual design, the participants were between roughly 18 and 89 years of age and came from under 30 US areas. Clones were sequenced by immunoSEQ multiplex PCR, and TCRdb holds only the in-frame ones, with some missing. The profile shows some 320,000 clones, 90% of them singletons. Source material: PBMCs or T cells enriched from blood (not recorded which). This TCR was sampled from a man aged 60 to 69 who had recovered from COVID-19. The rearrangement links TRBV7-2 to TRBJ1-2; no clear D. The CDR3 DNA is TGTGCCAGCAGCTTGTTCCGGGAAGCCCGGGGCTACACCTTC. It is translated as CASSLFREARGYTF.